The present TCR beta chain was sequenced within a study of shared clonotypes between healthy human individuals. This clone was found a few times. The antigen is unknown. The CDR3 covers 13 residues. Trimming stripped 3 bases from V and 8 bases from J, with 12 bases between. Germline values: CDR1 SGDLS, CDR2 YYNGEE. Study results and caveats: Non-shared clonotypes displayed generation probabilities falling below those of clonotypes present in all four donors. It was expected that sequencing depth would affect clonotype sharing among donors.

Original analysis: ImmunoSEQ only sent back junction sequences with no quality scores, so filtering was done differently. Method: immunoSEQ multiplex PCR; TCRdb's copy keeps in-frame clones and lacks some. Clonal size and the V and J genes are those of that table, whereas D and trimming came from the DNA. The sample has about 2.3 million clones; approximately 95% are singletons. All of the donors resided in Nashville, Tennessee, and each was a Caucasian adult. The sequenced material came from naive CD4+ T cells from PBMCs. Subset indicated: CD45RA+ positively selected. V and J are TRBV9 and TRBJ2-1; no definite D call. The sequence came from a man aged 18 to 30 in good health. Some clones in this sample may be carry-over from other donors' samples. The DNA of the CDR3 is TGTGCCAGCAGCGCCCGGTTGGCGTATGAGCAGTTCTTC. Its protein is CASSARLAYEQFF.